The rows below give T cell receptor beta chains drawn from one sample of a study of T cells in Graves' hyperthyroidism and ophthalmopathy. TCRdb re-analysed the multiplex PCR reads in MiXCR, keeping a single row per CDR3 protein. The data show around 290,000 distinct CDR3 sequences, with about 17% seen just once and over 50% held by the top ten. Source material: blood. All receptors come from a woman aged 55-69 years with Graves' ophthalmopathy. The CDR3 runs from the conserved cysteine through the conserved F or W. D genes are given only for firm matches. Where a row states a size, it is once, few, many or the class of an expanded clone; other rows omit it.

CDR3aa	d_gene	v_gene	j_gene	abundance
CSARDGRERNDEQFF	NA	TRBV20-1	TRBJ2-1	NA
CSASIDRGSNQPQHF	TRBD1	TRBV29-1	TRBJ1-5	few
CSARDLLAGGTGELFF	TRBD2	TRBV20-1	TRBJ2-2	many
CASGTRGNTEAFF	NA	TRBV12-3/TRBV12-4	TRBJ1-1	many
CASSHRDIHSGNTIYF	NA	TRBV7-2	TRBJ1-3	many
CASSPRGRLVYEQYF	NA	TRBV7-2	TRBJ2-7	many
CASSLGRTSGITGTDTQYF	TRBD2	TRBV7-9	TRBJ2-3	many
CSATAGGEYSPLHF	NA	TRBV20-1	TRBJ1-6	NA
CASSFTGSGVGVDGYTF	NA	TRBV28	TRBJ1-2	many
CASSGGGHYTGELFF	TRBD2	TRBV9	TRBJ2-2	few
CSASNPIASLRETQYF	NA	TRBV20-1	TRBJ2-5	NA
CASSLQIATNEKLFF	NA	TRBV18	TRBJ1-4	NA
CASSPGQTYNSPLHF	TRBD1	TRBV4-3	TRBJ1-6	NA
CASSRGTPRETQYF	NA	TRBV5-1	TRBJ2-5	few
CSVVGSNEKLFF	NA	TRBV29-1	TRBJ1-4	few
CASSSGPATNEKLFF	NA	TRBV7-8	TRBJ1-4	NA
CANSASGPGYGYTF	NA	TRBV6-2/TRBV6-3	TRBJ1-2	NA
CSVERGGGHGELFF	NA	TRBV29-1	TRBJ2-2	many
CASSQDPRPSGRARTQYF	TRBD2	TRBV3-1	TRBJ2-3	NA
CASTPDSGGYTF	NA	TRBV12-3/TRBV12-4	TRBJ1-2	many
CASTNSRRTSGEYNEQFF	TRBD2	TRBV19	TRBJ2-1	NA
CAWSVTMGSEQYF	NA	TRBV30	TRBJ2-7	many
CASSLSNLNEQFF	NA	TRBV18	TRBJ2-1	NA
CASSSLADLQETQYF	TRBD2	TRBV6-2/TRBV6-3	TRBJ2-5	many
CASSLVGTYQETQYF	NA	TRBV5-1	TRBJ2-5	many